Sequencing of this T cell receptor (beta chain) was carried out in a study of blood T cell repertoires in COVID-19. The V segment lost 3 bases and the J segment 8 bases; nucleotides outside the gene matches: 7. This CDR3 is 15 amino acids long. Per the germline V gene, CDR1 is SGHRS and CDR2 is YFSETQ. This table comes from immunoSEQ multiplex PCR, and its TCRdb copy is limited to in-frame clones, with some not included. The table lists about 49,000 clones, roughly 84% of them singletons. The chain carries TRBV5-1 and TRBJ2-1, with TRBD2 matching over 11 bases. The sample taken for sequencing was peripheral blood. The clonotype comes from a man aged 45-65 years with acute or convalescent COVID-19. The CDR3 sequence: CASSSSTSGNDEQFF. Here the CDR3 DNA reads TGCGCCAGCAGCTCATCGACTAGCGGGAACGATGAGCAGTTCTTC.